A single sample is the source of the 20 T cell receptor beta chains below, sequenced in a study of T cells after posttransplantation cyclophosphamide. Data came from immunoSEQ multiplex PCR; TCRdb stores just in-frame clones and leaves some out. The specimen has tens of thousands of clones, none found just once. The source material was PBMCs. The receptors stem from a man in his forties in good health, CMV-negative, and a related stem cell transplant donor.

This clone came up many times. The V call is TRBV7-6, the J call TRBJ2-1, with D possibly TRBD2 on 6 matching bases. This CDR3 spans 16 amino acids. Germline V CDR1 and CDR2: SGHVS, FNYEAQ. With 1 base removed from V and 7 bases from J, the gap between germline ends came to 17 bases. For the CDR3, the DNA is TGTGCCAGCAGCTTAGTCCGGGACTCAGGGCGGAATGAGCAGTTCTTC. Translation: CASSLVRDSGRNEQFF.

In this sample, this clone turned up many times. V is TRBV27 and J is TRBJ2-7; D remains ambiguous. The CDR3 has 12 amino acids. Germline loops: CDR1 MNHEY, CDR2 SMNVEV (reference sequence). The germline V and J ends were trimmed by 4 bases and 0 bases, with 4 bases remaining between them. CDR3 nucleotide sequence: TGTGCCAGCAGTTCAGTCTCCTACGAGCAGTACTTC. As protein: CASSSVSYEQYF.

V is TRBV21-1 and J is TRBJ2-5; the table calls TRBD2, which could not be checked here. The end of the DNA is better explained by TRBJ2-7, so the J call may be wrong. TRBV21-1 is annotated as a pseudogene. The CDR3 loop spans 13 amino acids. DNA for the CDR3: TGTGCCAGCAGCAAAGACGTCTCCTACGAGCAGTACTTC. This gives the protein CASSKDVSYEQYF.

This clone was found many times. The chain has TRBV5-1 and TRBJ1-3, with no clear D. Germline V gene data show CDR1 as SGHRS and CDR2 as YFSETQ. The CDR3 has 17 amino acids. V was trimmed by 0 bases and J by 2 bases, leaving 15 bases between them. The CDR3 spells CASSLDSGQWTGNTIYF. CDR3 DNA sequence: TGCGCCAGCAGCTTGGATTCGGGTCAATGGACTGGAAACACCATATATTTT.

Many counts were recorded for this clone. The chain joins TRBV4-2 to TRBJ2-1; 10 bases fit TRBD2. The CDR3 runs 16 residues. CDR1 and CDR2 (germline): LGHNA, YNFKEQ. Losses at the gene ends were 2 bases for V and 1 base for J; bases not matched to a gene: 2. The CDR3 is CASSQYSGGSYNEQFF. The CDR3 nucleotides read TGTGCCAGCAGCCAATATAGCGGGGGGTCCTACAATGAGCAGTTCTTC.

There are a few counts of this clone. The genes are TRBV15 and TRBJ2-5; the match to TRBD2 covers 12 bases. The J call is doubtful: the DNA matches TRBJ2-7 better. In germline, CDR1 is LNHNV, CDR2 YYDKDF (reference sequence). The CDR3 is made up of 17 amino acids. Here the CDR3 reads CATSRDPSGGARYEQYF. CDR3 DNA: TGTGCCACCAGCAGAGATCCTAGCGGGGGGGCTAGATACGAGCAGTACTTC.

In this sample, this clone turned up many times. This chain joins TRBV5-4 and TRBJ1-2; 8 bases are a match to TRBD1. CDR3 size: 11 residues. Germline V gene sequence: CDR1 SGHNT, CDR2 YYREEE (reference sequence). With V trimmed by 0 bases and J by 14 bases, 3 bases remained unmatched. Here the CDR3 reads CASSLGQGRTF. CDR3 coding DNA: TGTGCCAGCAGCTTGGGACAGGGGAGAACCTTC.

This clone was recorded many times. This rearrangement joins TRBV6-6 to TRBJ2-7; no definite D call. Germline V gene sequence: CDR1 MNHNY, CDR2 SVGAGI (reference sequence). V was shortened by 4 bases and J by 3 bases, with 13 bases between the two germline ends. The CDR3 sequence is 14 residues long. As DNA, the CDR3 is TGTGCCAGCAGTTCCAGTAATCAGTTCTACGAGCAGTACTTC. It is translated as CASSSSNQFYEQYF.

This clone was seen repeatedly, ten times or more. The chain uses TRBV5-4 and TRBJ1-4, with TRBD1 matching over 10 bases. The trim removed 0 bases at V and 7 bases at J, leaving 0 bases unmatched. The CDR3 length is 14 residues. The germline gives CDR1 SGHNT, CDR2 YYREEE (reference sequence). CDR3 DNA sequence: TGTGCCAGCAGCTTGGGGGACAGGGGTGAAAAACTGTTTTTT. Its protein is CASSLGDRGEKLFF. The full variable domain, with the rest looked up from reference TRBV5-4 and TRBJ1-4, is ETGVTQSPTHLIKTRGQQVTLRCSSQSGHNTVSWYQQALGQGPQFIFQYYREEENGRGNFPPRFSGLQFPNYSSELNVNALELDDSALYLCASSLGDRGEKLFFGSGTQLSVL.

This clone was detected many times. The J gene is TRBJ1-2, the V gene TRBV19; 8 nucleotides line up with TRBD1. CDR3 length: 14 residues. V was pared by 7 bases and J by 7 bases, with 11 bases of the junction left unmatched. Germline V gene lookup returns CDR1 LNHDA and CDR2 SQIVND (reference sequence). The CDR3 is CASIPGTGMGGYTF. The CDR3 DNA reads as TGTGCCAGTATTCCTGGGACAGGAATGGGTGGCTACACCTTC.

The table lists this clone with many counts. V is TRBV19 and J is TRBJ1-6, with D perhaps TRBD1 (5 bases). The CDR3 has 17 amino acids. The ends were cut back, 4 bases at V and 10 bases at J, with 23 bases in the middle. Germline V lookup: CDR1 LNHDA, CDR2 SQIVND (reference sequence). The CDR3 bases are TGTGCCAGTAGTAGGGGAAACGGACAAATCGCCCACTCACCCCTCCACTTT. It encodes CASSRGNGQIAHSPLHF.

This clone was seen at least ten times. The chain couples TRBV27 to TRBJ2-1; 12 bases match TRBD2. This CDR3 region has 16 residues. Trimming cost V 0 bases and J 10 bases; bases outside gene matches: 7. Germline V lookup: CDR1 MNHEY, CDR2 SMNVEV (reference sequence). The CDR3 protein is CASSLSLAGGIGEQFF. Written as DNA, the CDR3 is TGTGCCAGCAGTTTATCACTAGCGGGAGGAATAGGGGAGCAGTTCTTC.

This clone has more than one count but fewer than ten. This sequence joins TRBV27 and TRBJ2-1; 7 bases fit TRBD2. The CDR3 length is 16 residues. CDR1 MNHEY and CDR2 SMNVEV come from the germline V gene (reference sequence). Trimming cost V 5 bases and J 9 bases; bases outside gene matches: 16. This CDR3 is CASSNGRGRGGFEQFF. The DNA for the CDR3 is TGTGCCAGCAGTAACGGTCGCGGGAGAGGTGGCTTTGAGCAGTTCTTC.

The V gene is TRBV5-1, the J gene TRBJ2-3; tentatively, D is TRBD1 (5 bases). Germline V gene lookup returns CDR1 SGHRS and CDR2 YFSETQ. The CDR3 has 15 amino acids. V was pared by 3 bases and J by 0 bases, with 11 bases between. The CDR3 nucleotides are TGCGCCAGCAGCTCCTCAGGGTCTAGCACAGATACGCAGTATTTT. Protein: CASSSSGSSTDTQYF.

This clone was counted ten times or more. This chain joins TRBV6-6 and TRBJ2-1; a possible D gene is TRBD1 (5 bases). Germline V gene data show CDR1 as MNHNY and CDR2 as SVGAGI (reference sequence). The germline V and J ends were trimmed by 5 bases and 7 bases, with 9 bases remaining between them. The CDR3 is made up of 12 amino acids. The CDR3 DNA reads as TGTGCCAGCAGTCCCACAGGTAATGAGCAGTTCTTC. Its translation: CASSPTGNEQFF.

In this sample, this clone turned up many times. This sequence joins TRBV15 and TRBJ2-7, with 11 bases fitting TRBD1. J gave up 5 bases and V 6 bases, and 12 bases lay outside the gene matches. Germline-derived CDR1 and CDR2 are LNHNV and YYDKDF (reference sequence). This CDR3 contains 16 residues. As DNA, the CDR3 is TGTGCCACCAGGCCTCGCGGGACAGGGGGTCTCAACGAGCAGTACTTC. It translates to CATRPRGTGGLNEQYF.

This clone has a count of ten or more. This rearrangement joins TRBV6-1 to TRBJ1-5; D may be TRBD1 (5 bases). The CDR3 spans 14 residues. CDR1 and CDR2 from the germline V gene are MNHNS and SASEGT. V lost 7 bases and J 8 bases, leaving 18 bases between the germline ends. For the CDR3, the DNA is TGTGCCAGCACGGACAAATATACCCCCAAGCCCCAGCATTTT. Its translation: CASTDKYTPKPQHF.

The gene calls are TRBV9 and TRBJ2-1, with 8 bases lining up with TRBD2. CDR1 SGDLS and CDR2 YYNGEE come from the germline V gene. The CDR3 contains 15 residues. Trimming at V came to 0 bases and at J to 7 bases, leaving 6 bases not matched to a gene. The CDR3 coding sequence is TGTGCCAGCAGCGTAGGGACGGGGGGGAGGAATGAGCAGTTCTTC. Protein product: CASSVGTGGRNEQFF.

This clone was detected ten times or more. The chain links TRBV7-9 to TRBJ1-2; TRBD1 aligns across 7 bases. The CDR3 runs 14 residues. With 2 bases clipped from V and 6 bases from J, the junction kept 6 bases outside the gene matches. Looked up from germline, CDR1 is SEHNR and CDR2 is FQNEAQ (reference sequence). The CDR3 sequence is CASSLSDRDHGYTF. In nucleotides, the CDR3 is TGTGCCAGCAGCTTAAGTGACAGGGACCATGGCTACACCTTC. Filled out from reference TRBV7-9 and TRBJ1-2, the complete variable domain reads DTGVSQNPRHKITKRGQNVTFRCDPISEHNRLYWYRQTLGQGPEFLTYFQNEAQLEKSRLLSDRFSAERPKGSFSTLEIQRTEQGDSAMYLCASSLSDRDHGYTFGSGTRLTVV.

This clone was seen at least ten times. The V and J genes are TRBV29-1 and TRBJ1-2; TRBD1 aligns across 8 bases. V shed 6 bases and J 2 bases; nucleotides not matched to a gene: 11. CDR3 length equals 15 residues. The germline V gene has CDR1 SQVTM and CDR2 ANQGSEA. CDR3 residues: CSVDHFGTGNYGYTF. The DNA for the CDR3 is TGCAGCGTCGACCATTTCGGGACAGGCAACTATGGCTACACCTTC.